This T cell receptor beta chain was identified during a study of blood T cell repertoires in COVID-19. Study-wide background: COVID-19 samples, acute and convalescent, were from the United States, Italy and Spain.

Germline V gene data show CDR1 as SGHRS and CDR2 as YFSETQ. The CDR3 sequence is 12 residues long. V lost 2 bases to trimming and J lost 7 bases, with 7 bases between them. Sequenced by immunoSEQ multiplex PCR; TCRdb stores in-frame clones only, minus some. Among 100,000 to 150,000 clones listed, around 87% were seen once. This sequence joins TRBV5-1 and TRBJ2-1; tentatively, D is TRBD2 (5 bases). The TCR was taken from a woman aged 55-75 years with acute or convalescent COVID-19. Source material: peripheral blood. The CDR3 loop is CASSLERNEQFF. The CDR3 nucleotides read TGCGCCAGCAGCTTAGAGCGGAATGAGCAGTTCTTC.